Listed below are T cell receptor beta chains from one sample, sequenced in a study of blood T cell repertoires in COVID-19. The repertoire was sequenced with immunoSEQ multiplex PCR; TCRdb's copy has only in-frame clones and lacks some. The sample shows about 230,000 clones, approximately 89% of them seen only once. The sequenced material came from PBMCs or T cells enriched from blood (not recorded which). These receptors came from a woman younger than 45 with acute COVID-19. Both conserved end residues are part of each CDR3. A D gene is named only where the DNA matches it firmly. Clone size is given for some rows only: seen once, a few or many times, or a class if the clone is expanded.

>TRBJ1-1|-|TRBV15|-
TGTGCCACCAGCAGAGATCGCACAGGGTTAGCGAACACTGAAGCTTTCTTT
CATSRDRTGLANTEAFF
>TRBJ1-4|-|TRBV5-1|-
TGCGCCAGCAGCTTGGGGCCAGAAAAACTGTTTTTT
CASSLGPEKLFF
>TRBJ2-5|-|TRBV7-9|-
TGTGCCAGCAGCCTATCCGGGGAGACCCAGTACTTC
CASSLSGETQYF
>TRBJ1-2|-|TRBV3-1/TRBV3-2|-
TGTGCCAGCAGCCAAGCCACAATTTATGGCTACACCTTC
CASSQATIYGYTF
>TRBJ1-3|-|TRBV7-6|-
TGTGCCAGCAGCTTAGAGGGGCTTGGCGTCTCTGGAAACACCATATATTTT
CASSLEGLGVSGNTIYF
>TRBJ2-1|-|TRBV7-2|TRBD2
TGTGCCAGCAGCTTCGGACTAGTTGGCAATGAGCAGTTCTTC
CASSFGLVGNEQFF
>TRBJ2-2|-|TRBV20-1|TRBD2
TGCAGTGCTAGTCGGCTTGGGACTAGCGGTTGGGGTCTCACCGGGGAGCTGTTTTTT
CSASRLGTSGWGLTGELFF
>TRBJ2-7|-|TRBV6-5|TRBD2
TGTGCCAGCAGTTACATCTCTAGCGGGGGCTCCTACGAGCAGTACTTC
CASSYISSGGSYEQYF
>TRBJ1-1|-|TRBV19|-
TGTGCCAGTAGTACGGTCGAGCGGGGGGTCTACACTGAAGCTTTCTTT
CASSTVERGVYTEAFF
>TRBJ2-1|-|TRBV5-8|-
TGTGCCAGCAGCTTGTCCCGGGACTGGTTTGATGAGCAGTTCTTC
CASSLSRDWFDEQFF
>TRBJ1-3|-|TRBV3-1/TRBV3-2|TRBD1
TGTGCCAGCAGCCAGGGACAGGGGGCCTCTGGAAACACCATATATTTT
CASSQGQGASGNTIYF
>TRBJ1-5|-|TRBV3-1/TRBV3-2|-
TGTGCCAGCAGCCCTCAACCGGGGGATTATCAGCCCCAGCATTTT
CASSPQPGDYQPQHF
>TRBJ1-2|-|TRBV2|TRBD1
TGTGCCAGCACCGAGGACAGGCGGGGGGGAATGCAGGGCTACACCTTC
CASTEDRRGGMQGYTF
>TRBJ2-3|once|TRBV5-1|-
TGCGCCAGCAGCTTGGCCGGGCAGGGTACAGATACGCAGTATTTT
CASSLAGQGTDTQYF
>TRBJ2-1|-|TRBV7-2|TRBD2
TGTGCCAGCAGGAGACCGGGACTAGCGGGCTACAATGAGCAGTTCTTC
CASRRPGLAGYNEQFF
>TRBJ1-4|-|TRBV25-1|-
TGTGCCAGCAGTGAAGGGGAAGGTCCTAGCGAAAAACTGTTTTTT
CASSEGEGPSEKLFF
>TRBJ1-6|-|TRBV5-1|TRBD1
TGCGCCAGCAGCGGGGAGACAGGGAGAAGTTCACCCCTCCACTTT
CASSGETGRSSPLHF
>TRBJ2-2|-|TRBV5-5|-
TGTGCCAGCAGCTTAGGAGTGTCTAACACCGGGGAGCTGTTTTTT
CASSLGVSNTGELFF
>TRBJ2-5|-|TRBV6-1|-
TGTGCCAGCAGTGAACTACAGGGTCCAGAGACCCAGTACTTC
CASSELQGPETQYF
>TRBJ1-1|-|TRBV6-6|-
TGTGCCAGCAGCAGCACAGGTGAAGTTTTCTTT
CASSSTGEVFF
>TRBJ2-5|-|TRBV6-1|TRBD2
TGTGCCAGCAGTGAGAGCGGGGGGGCTGGAGAGACCCAGTACTTC
CASSESGGAGETQYF
>TRBJ1-6|-|TRBV10-2|TRBD1
TGCGCCAGCAGTGAGTCGATTCAGGGGGACCGTTCACCCCTCCACTTT
CASSESIQGDRSPLHF
>TRBJ2-4|-|TRBV29-1|-
TGCAGCGTTGAAGGTTCAGAAATAGCCAAAAACATTCAGTACTTC
CSVEGSEIAKNIQYF
>TRBJ1-4|once|TRBV10-1|TRBD1
TGCGCCAGCAGTGTCCTACGGGGACAGGGGGGCGAAAAACTGTTTTTT
CASSVLRGQGGEKLFF
>TRBJ1-2|-|TRBV19|-
TGTGCCAGTAGAACCTCCAGGGAGGGAAGGTATGGCTACACCTTC
CASRTSREGRYGYTF